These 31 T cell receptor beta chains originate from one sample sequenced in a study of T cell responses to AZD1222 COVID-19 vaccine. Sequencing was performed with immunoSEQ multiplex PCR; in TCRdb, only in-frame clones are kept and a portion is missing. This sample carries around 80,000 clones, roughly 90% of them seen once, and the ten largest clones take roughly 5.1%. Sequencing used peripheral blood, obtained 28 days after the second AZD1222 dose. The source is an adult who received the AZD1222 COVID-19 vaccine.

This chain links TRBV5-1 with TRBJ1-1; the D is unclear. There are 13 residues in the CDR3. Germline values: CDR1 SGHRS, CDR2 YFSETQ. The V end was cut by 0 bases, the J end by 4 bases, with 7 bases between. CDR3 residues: CASSLESITEAFF. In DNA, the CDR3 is TGCGCCAGCAGCTTGGAGAGTATCACTGAAGCTTTCTTT.

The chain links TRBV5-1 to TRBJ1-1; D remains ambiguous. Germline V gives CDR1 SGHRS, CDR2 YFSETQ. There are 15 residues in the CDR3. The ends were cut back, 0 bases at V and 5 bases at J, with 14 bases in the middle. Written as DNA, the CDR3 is TGCGCCAGCAGCTTGGTTCGGGGTTTGGAAACTGAAGCTTTCTTT. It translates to CASSLVRGLETEAFF.

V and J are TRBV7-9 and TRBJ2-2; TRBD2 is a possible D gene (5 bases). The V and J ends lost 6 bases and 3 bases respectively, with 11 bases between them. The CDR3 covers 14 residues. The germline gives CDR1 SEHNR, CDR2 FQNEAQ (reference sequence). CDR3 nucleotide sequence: TGTGCCAGCAGGCCAGAGAGGGACACCGGGGAGCTGTTTTTT. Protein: CASRPERDTGELFF. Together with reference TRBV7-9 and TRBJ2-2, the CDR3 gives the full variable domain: DTGVSQNPRHKITKRGQNVTFRCDPISEHNRLYWYRQTLGQGPEFLTYFQNEAQLEKSRLLSDRFSAERPKGSFSTLEIQRTEQGDSAMYLCASRPERDTGELFFGEGSRLTVL.

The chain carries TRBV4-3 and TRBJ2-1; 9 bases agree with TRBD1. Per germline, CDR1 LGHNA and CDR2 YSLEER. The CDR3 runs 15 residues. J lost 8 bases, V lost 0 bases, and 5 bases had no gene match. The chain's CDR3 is CASSQEQGAIDEQFF. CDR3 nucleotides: TGCGCCAGCAGCCAAGAACAGGGGGCTATCGATGAGCAGTTCTTC.

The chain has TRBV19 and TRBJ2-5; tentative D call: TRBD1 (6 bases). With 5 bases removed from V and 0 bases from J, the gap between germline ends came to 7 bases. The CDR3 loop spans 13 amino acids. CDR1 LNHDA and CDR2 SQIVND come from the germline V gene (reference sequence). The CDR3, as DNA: TGTGCCAGTAGTTGGACAGACCAAGAGACCCAGTACTTC. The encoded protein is CASSWTDQETQYF.

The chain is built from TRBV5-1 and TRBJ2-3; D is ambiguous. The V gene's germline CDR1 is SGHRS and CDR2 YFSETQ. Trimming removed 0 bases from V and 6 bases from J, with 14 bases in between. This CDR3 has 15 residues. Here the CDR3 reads CASSLGSVGRDTQYF. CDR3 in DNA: TGCGCCAGCAGCTTGGGCAGCGTCGGTCGGGATACGCAGTATTTT. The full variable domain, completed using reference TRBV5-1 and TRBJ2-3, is KAGVTQTPRYLIKTRGQQVTLSCSPISGHRSVSWYQQTPGQGLQFLFEYFSETQRNKGNFPGRFSGRQFSNSRSEMNVSTLELGDSALYLCASSLGSVGRDTQYFGPGTRLTVL.

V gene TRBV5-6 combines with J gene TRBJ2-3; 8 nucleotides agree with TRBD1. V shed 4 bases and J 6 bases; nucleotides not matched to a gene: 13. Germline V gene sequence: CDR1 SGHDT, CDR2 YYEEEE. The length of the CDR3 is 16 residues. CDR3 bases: TGTGCCAGCAGCGTCGAGAGGGACAGGAGGTCGGATACGCAGTATTTT. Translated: CASSVERDRRSDTQYF.

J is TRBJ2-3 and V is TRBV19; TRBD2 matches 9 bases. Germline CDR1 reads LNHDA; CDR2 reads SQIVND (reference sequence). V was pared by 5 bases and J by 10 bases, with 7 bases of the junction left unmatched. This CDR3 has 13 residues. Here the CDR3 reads CASSDYSGSAQYF. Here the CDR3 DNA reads TGTGCCAGTAGTGACTATAGCGGGAGTGCGCAGTATTTT.

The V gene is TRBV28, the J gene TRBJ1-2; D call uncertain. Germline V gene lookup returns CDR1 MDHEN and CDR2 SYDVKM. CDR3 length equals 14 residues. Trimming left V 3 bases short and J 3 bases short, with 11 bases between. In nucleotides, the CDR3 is TGTGCCAGCAGTTTGGACCCTGTCGACTATGGCTACACCTTC. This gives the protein CASSLDPVDYGYTF.

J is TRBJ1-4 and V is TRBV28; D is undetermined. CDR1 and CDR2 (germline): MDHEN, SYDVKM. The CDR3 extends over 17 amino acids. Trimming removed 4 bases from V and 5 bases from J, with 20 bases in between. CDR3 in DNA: TGTGCCAGCAGTTATCTTTTCTCGGGGAGTTCGAATGAAAAACTGTTTTTT. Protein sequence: CASSYLFSGSSNEKLFF.

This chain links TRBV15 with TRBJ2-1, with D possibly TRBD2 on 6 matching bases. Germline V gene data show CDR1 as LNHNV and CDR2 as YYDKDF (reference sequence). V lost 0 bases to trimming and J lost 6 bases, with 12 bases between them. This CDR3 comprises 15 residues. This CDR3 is CATSRDLVTSNEQFF. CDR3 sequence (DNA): TGTGCCACCAGCAGAGATCTTGTGACTAGCAATGAGCAGTTCTTC.

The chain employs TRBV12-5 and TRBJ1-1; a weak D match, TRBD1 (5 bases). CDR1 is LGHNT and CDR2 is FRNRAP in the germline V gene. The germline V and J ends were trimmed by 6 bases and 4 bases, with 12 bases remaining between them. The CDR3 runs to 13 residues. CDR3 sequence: CASGEGRLTEAFF. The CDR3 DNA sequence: TGTGCTAGTGGCGAGGGACGGCTCACTGAAGCTTTCTTT.

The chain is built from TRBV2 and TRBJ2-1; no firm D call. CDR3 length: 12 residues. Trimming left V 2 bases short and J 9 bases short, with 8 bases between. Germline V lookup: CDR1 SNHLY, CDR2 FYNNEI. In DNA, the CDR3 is TGTGCCAGCAGTGAATTCCTGGGTGAGCAGTTCTTC. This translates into CASSEFLGEQFF. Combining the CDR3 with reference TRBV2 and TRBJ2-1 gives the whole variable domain EPEVTQTPSHQVTQMGQEVILRCVPISNHLYFYWYRQILGQKVEFLVSFYNNEISEKSEIFDDQFSVERPDGSNFTLKIRSTKLEDSAMYFCASSEFLGEQFFGPGTRLTVL.

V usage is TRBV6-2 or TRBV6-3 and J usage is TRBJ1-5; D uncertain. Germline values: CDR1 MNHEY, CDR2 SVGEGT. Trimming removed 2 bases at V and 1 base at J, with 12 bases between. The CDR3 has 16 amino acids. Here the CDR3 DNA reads TGTGCCAGCAGTTACGTGCGGGTCTACAGCAATCAGCCCCAGCATTTT. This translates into CASSYVRVYSNQPQHF.

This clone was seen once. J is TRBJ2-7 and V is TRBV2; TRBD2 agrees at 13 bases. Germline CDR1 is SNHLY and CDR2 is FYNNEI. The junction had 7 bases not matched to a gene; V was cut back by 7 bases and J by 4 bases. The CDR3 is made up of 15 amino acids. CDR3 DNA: TGTGCCAGCACTCCCCGGACTAGCGGGAGTTACGAGCAGTACTTC. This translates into CASTPRTSGSYEQYF.

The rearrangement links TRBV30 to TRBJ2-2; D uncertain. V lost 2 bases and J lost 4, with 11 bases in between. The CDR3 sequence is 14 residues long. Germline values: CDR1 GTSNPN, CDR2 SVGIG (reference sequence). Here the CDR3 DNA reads TGTGCCTGGAGTCAAATACGCGGCACCGGGGAGCTGTTTTTT. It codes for CAWSQIRGTGELFF.

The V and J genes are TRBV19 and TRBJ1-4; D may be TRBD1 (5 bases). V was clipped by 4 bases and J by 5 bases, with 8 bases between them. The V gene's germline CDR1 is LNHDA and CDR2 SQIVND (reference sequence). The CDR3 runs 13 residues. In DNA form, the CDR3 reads TGTGCCAGTAGTAGTTGGGGCAATGAAAAACTGTTTTTT. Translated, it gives CASSSWGNEKLFF. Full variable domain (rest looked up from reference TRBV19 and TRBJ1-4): DGGITQSPKYLFRKEGQNVTLSCEQNLNHDAMYWYRQDPGQGLRLIYYSQIVNDFQKGDIAEGYSVSREKKESFPLTVTSAQKNPTAFYLCASSSWGNEKLFFGSGTQLSVL.

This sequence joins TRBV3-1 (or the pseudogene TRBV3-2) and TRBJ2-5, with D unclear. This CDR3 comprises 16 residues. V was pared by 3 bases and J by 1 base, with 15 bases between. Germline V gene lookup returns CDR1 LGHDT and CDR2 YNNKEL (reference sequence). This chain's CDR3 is CASSHAVGRLQETQYF. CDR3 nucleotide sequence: TGTGCCAGCAGCCATGCTGTAGGCCGGCTCCAAGAGACCCAGTACTTC.

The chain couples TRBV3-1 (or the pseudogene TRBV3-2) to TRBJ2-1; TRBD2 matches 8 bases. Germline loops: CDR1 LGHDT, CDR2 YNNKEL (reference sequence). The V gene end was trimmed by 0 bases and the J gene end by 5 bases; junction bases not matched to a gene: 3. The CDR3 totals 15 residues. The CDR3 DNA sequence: TGTGCCAGCAGCCAAGACGGACTAGCAAACAATGAGCAGTTCTTC. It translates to CASSQDGLANNEQFF.

CDR3 sequence (DNA): TGCGCCAGCAGCCAAGATATGACGAATGGGGGTTACGACACCGGGGAGCTGTTTTTT. Translating it yields CASSQDMTNGGYDTGELFF. The V gene is TRBV4-3, the J gene TRBJ2-2; D might be TRBD1 or TRBD2, each matching 5 bases. Germline V lookup: CDR1 LGHNA, CDR2 YSLEER. The CDR3 loop spans 19 amino acids. The ends were cut back, 0 bases at V and 3 bases at J, with 20 bases in the middle.

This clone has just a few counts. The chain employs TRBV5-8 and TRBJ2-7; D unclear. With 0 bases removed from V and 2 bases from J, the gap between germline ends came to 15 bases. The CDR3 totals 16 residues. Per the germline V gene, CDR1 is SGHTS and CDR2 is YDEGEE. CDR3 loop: CASSLEVFYGTYEQYF. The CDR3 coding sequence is TGTGCCAGCAGCTTGGAGGTGTTCTATGGAACCTACGAGCAGTACTTC.

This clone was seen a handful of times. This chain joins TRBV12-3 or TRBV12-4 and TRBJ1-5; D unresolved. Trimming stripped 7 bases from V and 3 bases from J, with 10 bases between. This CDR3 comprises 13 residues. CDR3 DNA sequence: TGTGCCAGCATTCTTGGCCCCAATCAGCCCCAGCATTTT. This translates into CASILGPNQPQHF.

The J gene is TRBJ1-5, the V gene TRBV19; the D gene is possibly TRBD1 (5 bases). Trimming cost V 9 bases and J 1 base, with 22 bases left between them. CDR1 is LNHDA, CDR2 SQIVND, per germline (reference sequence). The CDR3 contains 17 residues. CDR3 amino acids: CASTGVIGGWSNQPQHF. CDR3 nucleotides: TGTGCCAGCACGGGGGTAATCGGGGGGTGGAGCAATCAGCCCCAGCATTTT.

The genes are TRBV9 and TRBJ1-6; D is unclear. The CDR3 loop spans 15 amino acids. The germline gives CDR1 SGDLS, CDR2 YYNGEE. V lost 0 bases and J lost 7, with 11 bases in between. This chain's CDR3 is CASSVGGRTNSPLHF. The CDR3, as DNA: TGTGCCAGCAGCGTAGGCGGGCGGACCAATTCACCCCTCCACTTT.

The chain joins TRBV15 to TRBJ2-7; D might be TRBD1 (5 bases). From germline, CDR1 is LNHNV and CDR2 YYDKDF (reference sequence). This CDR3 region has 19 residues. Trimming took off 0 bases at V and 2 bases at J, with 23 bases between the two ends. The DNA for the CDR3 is TGTGCCACCAGCAGAGATCAGGCACCAGGGCCTCACCCCGCCTACGAGCAGTACTTC. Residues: CATSRDQAPGPHPAYEQYF.

DNA for the CDR3: TGTGCCAGCAGTTACGCGGGGGAGACCCAGTACTTC. Residues: CASSYAGETQYF. The V and J genes are TRBV6-6 and TRBJ2-5, with D possibly being TRBD2 (6 bases). Trimming left V 2 bases short and J 5 bases short, with 6 bases between. In germline, CDR1 is MNHNY, CDR2 SVGAGI (reference sequence). This CDR3 contains 12 residues.

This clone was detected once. In nucleotides, the CDR3 is TGTGCCTGGAGTGCTCGGTTCTACGAGCAGTACTTC. Its protein product is CAWSARFYEQYF. The V and J genes are TRBV30 and TRBJ2-7; D gene unclear. The ends were cut back, 1 base at V and 3 bases at J, with 7 bases in the middle. Germline V CDR1 and CDR2: GTSNPN, SVGIG (reference sequence). The CDR3 has 12 amino acids.

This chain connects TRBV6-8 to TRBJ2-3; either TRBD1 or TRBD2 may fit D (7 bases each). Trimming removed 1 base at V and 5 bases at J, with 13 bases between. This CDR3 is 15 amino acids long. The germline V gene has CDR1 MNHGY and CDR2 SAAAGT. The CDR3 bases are TGTGCCAGCAGTTACTGGCAGGGGGGGGGAGATACGCAGTATTTT. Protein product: CASSYWQGGGDTQYF.

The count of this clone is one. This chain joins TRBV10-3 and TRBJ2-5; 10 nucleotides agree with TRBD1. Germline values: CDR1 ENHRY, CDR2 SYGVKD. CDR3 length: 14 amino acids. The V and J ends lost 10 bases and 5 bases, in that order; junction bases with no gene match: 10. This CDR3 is CATRQGALGETQYF. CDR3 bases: TGTGCCACCCGACAGGGGGCATTGGGGGAGACCCAGTACTTC.

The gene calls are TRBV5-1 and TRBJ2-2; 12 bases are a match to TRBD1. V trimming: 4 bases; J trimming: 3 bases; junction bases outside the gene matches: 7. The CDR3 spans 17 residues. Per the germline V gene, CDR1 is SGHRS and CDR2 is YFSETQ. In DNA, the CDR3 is TGCGCCAGCAGCCAGGGACAGGGGGCGAGGGACACCGGGGAGCTGTTTTTT. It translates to CASSQGQGARDTGELFF. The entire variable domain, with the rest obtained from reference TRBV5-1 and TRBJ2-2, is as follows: KAGVTQTPRYLIKTRGQQVTLSCSPISGHRSVSWYQQTPGQGLQFLFEYFSETQRNKGNFPGRFSGRQFSNSRSEMNVSTLELGDSALYLCASSQGQGARDTGELFFGEGSRLTVL.

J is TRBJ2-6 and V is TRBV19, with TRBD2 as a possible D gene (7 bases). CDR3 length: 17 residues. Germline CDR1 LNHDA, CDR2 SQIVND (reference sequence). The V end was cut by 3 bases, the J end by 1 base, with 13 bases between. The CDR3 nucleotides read TGTGCCAGTAGTATCGGGGGGCCGGCATCTGGGGCCAACGTCCTGACTTTC. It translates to CASSIGGPASGANVLTF.